This passage covers 2 T cell receptor beta chains from one sample sequenced in a study of blood T cell repertoires in COVID-19. The table came from immunoSEQ multiplex PCR; TCRdb's copy has only in-frame clones and leaves some out. The sample yields about 500,000 clones, about 85% seen once. Sequenced input: PBMCs or T cells enriched from blood (not recorded which). These receptor sequences come from a woman in her late teens or twenties who had recovered from COVID-19.

V is TRBV4-1 and J is TRBJ1-5; D gene uncertain. The ends were cut back, 2 bases at V and 7 bases at J, with 18 bases in the middle. CDR1 is MGHRA, CDR2 YSYEKL, per germline. The length of the CDR3 is 16 residues. DNA of the CDR3: TGCGCCAGCAGCCAACGGGAGGGCCCCTCGCTACAGCCCCAGCATTTT. Its translation: CASSQREGPSLQPQHF.

The gene calls are TRBV3-1 (or the pseudogene TRBV3-2) and TRBJ2-1; D is ambiguous. The germline gives CDR1 LGHDT, CDR2 YNNKEL (reference sequence). V was trimmed by 1 base and J by 8 bases, leaving 9 bases between them. The CDR3 is 13 residues long. CDR3 region: CASSQGPRDEQFF. In nucleotides, the CDR3 is TGTGCCAGCAGCCAAGGTCCACGAGATGAGCAGTTCTTC.